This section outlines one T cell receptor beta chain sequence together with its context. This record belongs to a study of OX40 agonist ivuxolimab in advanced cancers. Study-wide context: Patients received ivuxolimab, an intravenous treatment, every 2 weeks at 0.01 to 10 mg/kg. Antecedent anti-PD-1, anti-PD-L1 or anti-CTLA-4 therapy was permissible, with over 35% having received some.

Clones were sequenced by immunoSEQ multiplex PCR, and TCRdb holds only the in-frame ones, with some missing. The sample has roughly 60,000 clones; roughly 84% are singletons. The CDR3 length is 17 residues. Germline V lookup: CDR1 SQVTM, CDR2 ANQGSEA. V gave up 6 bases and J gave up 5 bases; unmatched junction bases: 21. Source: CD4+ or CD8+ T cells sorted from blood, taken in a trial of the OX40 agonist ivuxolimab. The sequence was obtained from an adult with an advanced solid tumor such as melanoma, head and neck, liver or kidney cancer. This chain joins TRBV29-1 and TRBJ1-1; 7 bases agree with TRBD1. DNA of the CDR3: TGCAGCGTCCTCGGTGTAGGAGACAGGGTCTTTTCGACTGAAGCTTTCTTT. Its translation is CSVLGVGDRVFSTEAFF.